The present T cell receptor beta chain was sequenced within a study of neurological immune-mediated disorders. Findings and limits, study-wide: No sharing of CDR3 amino acid sequences was observed among expanded clones across subjects, suggesting private repertoires in all groups. A possible signature was seen in one related-CDR3 cluster, into which phylogenetic grouping placed the repertoires of 18 of 34 multiple sclerosis patients.

This clonotype was seen repeatedly, ten times or more. Antigen: not known. V lost 5 bases and J lost 1, with 11 bases in between. The CDR3 length is 14 residues. Germline CDR1 reads SGHVS; CDR2 reads FQNEAQ. The time point denotes: longitudinal time-point 1 (baseline). 5'RACE with 10-nucleotide random UMIs generated the cDNA. Every sequencing run generated in excess of 160 million TCR-beta sequences. These sequences covered 15-18 subjects. TCRdb re-analysed the 5' RACE reads in MiXCR, keeping a single row per CDR3 protein. The sample holds tens of thousands of distinct CDR3 sequences; roughly 3.2% are singletons and the top ten take approximately 7.5%.

The rearrangement uses TRBV7-8 and TRBJ1-1; D remains unclear. The TCR comes from an older woman with multiple sclerosis. Sample: PBMCs. CDR3 sequence (DNA): TGTGCCAGCAGCCCCCGCTCACAGAACACTGAAGCTTTCTTT. Protein sequence: CASSPRSQNTEAFF.